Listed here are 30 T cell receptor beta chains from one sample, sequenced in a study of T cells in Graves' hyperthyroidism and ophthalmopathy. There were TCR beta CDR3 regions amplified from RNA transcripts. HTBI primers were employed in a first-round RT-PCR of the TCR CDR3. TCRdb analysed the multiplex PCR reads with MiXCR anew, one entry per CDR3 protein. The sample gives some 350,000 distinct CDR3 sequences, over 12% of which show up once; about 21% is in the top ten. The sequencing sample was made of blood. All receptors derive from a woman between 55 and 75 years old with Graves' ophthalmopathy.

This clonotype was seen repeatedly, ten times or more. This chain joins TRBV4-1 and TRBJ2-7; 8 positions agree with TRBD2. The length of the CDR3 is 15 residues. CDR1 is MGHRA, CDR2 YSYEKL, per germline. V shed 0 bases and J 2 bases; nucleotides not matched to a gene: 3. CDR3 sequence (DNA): TGCGCCAGCAGCCAAGAGGTGCGGGAGGCCTACGAGCAGTACTTC. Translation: CASSQEVREAYEQYF.

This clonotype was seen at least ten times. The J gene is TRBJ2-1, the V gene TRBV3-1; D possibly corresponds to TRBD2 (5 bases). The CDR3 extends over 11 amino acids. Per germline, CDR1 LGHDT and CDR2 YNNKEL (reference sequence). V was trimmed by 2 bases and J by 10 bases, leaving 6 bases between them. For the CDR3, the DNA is TGTGCCAGCAGCCAACGGGGAGAGCAGTTCTTC. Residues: CASSQRGEQFF.

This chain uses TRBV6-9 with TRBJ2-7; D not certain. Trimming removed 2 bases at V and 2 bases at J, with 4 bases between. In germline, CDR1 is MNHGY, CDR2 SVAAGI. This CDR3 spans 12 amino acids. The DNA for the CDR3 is TGTGCCAGCAGTTATCCCACCTACGAGCAGTACTTC. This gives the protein CASSYPTYEQYF.

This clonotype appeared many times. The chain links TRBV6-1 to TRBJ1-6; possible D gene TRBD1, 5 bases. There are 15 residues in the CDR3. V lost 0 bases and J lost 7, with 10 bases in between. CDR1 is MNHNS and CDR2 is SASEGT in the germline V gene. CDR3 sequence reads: CASSEAPRGNSPLHF. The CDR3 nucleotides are TGTGCCAGCAGTGAAGCGCCAAGGGGAAATTCACCCCTCCACTTT.

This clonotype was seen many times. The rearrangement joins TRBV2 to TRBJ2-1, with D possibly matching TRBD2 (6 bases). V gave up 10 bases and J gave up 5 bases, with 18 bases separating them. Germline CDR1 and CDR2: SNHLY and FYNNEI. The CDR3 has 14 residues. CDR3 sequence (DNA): TGTGCCACTTTCCCCGGGACTGGAAACAATGAGCAGTTCTTC. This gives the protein CATFPGTGNNEQFF.

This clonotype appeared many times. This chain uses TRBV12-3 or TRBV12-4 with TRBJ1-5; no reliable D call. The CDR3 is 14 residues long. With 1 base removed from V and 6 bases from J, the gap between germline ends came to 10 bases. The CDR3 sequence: CASSLEHIGQPQHF. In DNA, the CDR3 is TGTGCCAGCAGTTTAGAACATATTGGTCAGCCCCAGCATTTT.

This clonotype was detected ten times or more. The DNA of the CDR3 is TGTGCCAGCAGCCAAGGTCCAGGTCGGGCAGATACGCAGTATTTT. Protein: CASSQGPGRADTQYF. The chain joins TRBV3-1 to TRBJ2-3, with no clear D. Germline V gene data show CDR1 as LGHDT and CDR2 as YNNKEL (reference sequence). Trimming shortened V by 1 base and J by 4 bases, and 12 bases separated the two germline ends. The CDR3 is 15 amino acids.

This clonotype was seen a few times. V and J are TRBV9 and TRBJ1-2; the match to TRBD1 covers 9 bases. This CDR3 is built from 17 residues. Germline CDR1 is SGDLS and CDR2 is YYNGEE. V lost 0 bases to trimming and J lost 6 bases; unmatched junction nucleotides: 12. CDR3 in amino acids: CASSVEGDRGEFNGYTF. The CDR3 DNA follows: TGTGCCAGCAGCGTAGAAGGCGACAGGGGGGAGTTTAATGGCTACACCTTC.

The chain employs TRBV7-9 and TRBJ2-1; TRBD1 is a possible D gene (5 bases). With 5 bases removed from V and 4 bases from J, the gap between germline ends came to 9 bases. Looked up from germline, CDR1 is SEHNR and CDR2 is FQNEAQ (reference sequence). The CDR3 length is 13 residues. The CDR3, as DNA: TGTGCCAGCAGCCACGGACAATACAATGAGCAGTTCTTC. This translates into CASSHGQYNEQFF.

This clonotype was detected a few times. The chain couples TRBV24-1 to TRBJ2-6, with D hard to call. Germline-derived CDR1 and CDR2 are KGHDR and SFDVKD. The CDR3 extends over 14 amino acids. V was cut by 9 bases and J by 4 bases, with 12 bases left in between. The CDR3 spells CATSSGRGANVLTF. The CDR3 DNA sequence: TGTGCCACCTCCTCAGGTAGGGGGGCCAACGTCCTGACTTTC.

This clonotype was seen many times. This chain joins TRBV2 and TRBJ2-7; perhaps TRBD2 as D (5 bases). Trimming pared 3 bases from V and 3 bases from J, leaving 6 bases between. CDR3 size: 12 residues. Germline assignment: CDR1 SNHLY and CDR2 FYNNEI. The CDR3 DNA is TGTGCCAGCAGTGATGAGGGCTACGAGCAGTACTTC. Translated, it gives CASSDEGYEQYF.

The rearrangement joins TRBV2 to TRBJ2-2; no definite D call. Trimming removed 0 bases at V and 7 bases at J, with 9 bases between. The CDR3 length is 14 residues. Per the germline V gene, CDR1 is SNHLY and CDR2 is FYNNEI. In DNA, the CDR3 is TGTGCCAGCAGTGAAGCCCGCCTCGTCGGGGAGCTGTTTTTT. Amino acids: CASSEARLVGELFF. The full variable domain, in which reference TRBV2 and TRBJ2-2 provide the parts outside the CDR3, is EPEVTQTPSHQVTQMGQEVILRCVPISNHLYFYWYRQILGQKVEFLVSFYNNEISEKSEIFDDQFSVERPDGSNFTLKIRSTKLEDSAMYFCASSEARLVGELFFGEGSRLTVL.

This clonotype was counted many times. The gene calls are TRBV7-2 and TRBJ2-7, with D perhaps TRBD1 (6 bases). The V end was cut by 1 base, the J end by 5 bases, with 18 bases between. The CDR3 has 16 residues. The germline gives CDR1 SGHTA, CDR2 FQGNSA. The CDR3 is CASSLGRSGAPHEQYF. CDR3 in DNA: TGTGCCAGCAGCTTAGGAAGGTCAGGGGCCCCCCACGAGCAGTACTTC.

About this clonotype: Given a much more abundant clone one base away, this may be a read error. CDR3 coding DNA: TGCGCCAGCAGCTTGGGTAGCGGGAGTGTGGATACGCGGTATTTT. Translation gives CASSLGSGSVDTRYF. The V gene is TRBV5-1, the J gene TRBJ2-3; 9 bases fit TRBD2. The germline CDR1 and CDR2 sequences are SGHRS and YFSETQ. CDR3 size: 15 residues.

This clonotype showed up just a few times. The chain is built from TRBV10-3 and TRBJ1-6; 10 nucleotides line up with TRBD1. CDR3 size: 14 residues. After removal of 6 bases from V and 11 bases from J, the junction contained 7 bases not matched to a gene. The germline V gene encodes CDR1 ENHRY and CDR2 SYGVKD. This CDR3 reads CAIRETGGVAPLHF. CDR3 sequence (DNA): TGTGCCATCAGAGAGACAGGGGGCGTGGCACCCCTCCACTTT.

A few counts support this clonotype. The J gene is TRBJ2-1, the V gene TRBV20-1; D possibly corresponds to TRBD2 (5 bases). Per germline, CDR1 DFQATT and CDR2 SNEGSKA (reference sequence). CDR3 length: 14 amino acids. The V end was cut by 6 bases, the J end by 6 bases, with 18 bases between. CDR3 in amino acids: CSATDSPKPNEQFF. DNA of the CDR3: TGCAGTGCGACGGACTCACCAAAACCCAATGAGCAGTTCTTC.

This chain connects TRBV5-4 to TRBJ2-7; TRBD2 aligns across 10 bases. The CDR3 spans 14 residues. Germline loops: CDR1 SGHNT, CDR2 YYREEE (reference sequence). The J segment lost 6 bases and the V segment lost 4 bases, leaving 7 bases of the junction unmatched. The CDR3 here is CASSRTSGTLEQYF. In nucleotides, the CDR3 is TGTGCCAGCAGCCGTACTAGCGGGACACTCGAGCAGTACTTC.

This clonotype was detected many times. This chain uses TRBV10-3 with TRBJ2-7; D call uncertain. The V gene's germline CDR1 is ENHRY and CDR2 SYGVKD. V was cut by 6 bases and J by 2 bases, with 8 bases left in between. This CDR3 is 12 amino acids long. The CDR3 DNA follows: TGTGCCATCAGCGACCAAACCTACGAGCAGTACTTC. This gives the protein CAISDQTYEQYF.

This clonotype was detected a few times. In nucleotides, the CDR3 is TGCGCCAGCAGCAGATCGGGGGCGAGGACAGATACGCAGTATTTT. Its translation is CASSRSGARTDTQYF. J is TRBJ2-3 and V is TRBV5-1, with D perhaps matching TRBD1 or TRBD2 (6 bases each). Germline CDR1 and CDR2: SGHRS and YFSETQ. The germline V and J ends were trimmed by 4 bases and 3 bases, with 15 bases remaining between them. The CDR3 extends over 15 amino acids.

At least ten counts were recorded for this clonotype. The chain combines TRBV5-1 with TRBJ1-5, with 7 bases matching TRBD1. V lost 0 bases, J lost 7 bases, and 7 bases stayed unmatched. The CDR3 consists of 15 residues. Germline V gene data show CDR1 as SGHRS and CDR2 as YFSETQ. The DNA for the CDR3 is TGCGCCAGCAGCTTGGCGGCAGGGGGATCCCAGCCCCAGCATTTT. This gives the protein CASSLAAGGSQPQHF.

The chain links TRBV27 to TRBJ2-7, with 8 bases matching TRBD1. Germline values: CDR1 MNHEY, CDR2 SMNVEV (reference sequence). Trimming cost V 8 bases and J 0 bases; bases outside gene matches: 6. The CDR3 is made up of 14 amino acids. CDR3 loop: CASAQGTGSYEQYF. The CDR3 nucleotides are TGTGCCAGCGCCCAAGGGACAGGCTCCTACGAGCAGTACTTC.

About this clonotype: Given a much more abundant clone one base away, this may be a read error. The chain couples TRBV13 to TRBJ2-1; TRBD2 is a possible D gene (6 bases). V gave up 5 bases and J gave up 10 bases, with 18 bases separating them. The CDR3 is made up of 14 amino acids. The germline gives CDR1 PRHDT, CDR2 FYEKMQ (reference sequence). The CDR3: CASSQEGGRYEQFF. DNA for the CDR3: TGTGCCAGCAGCCAAGAGGGAGGAAGGTACGAGCAGTTCTTC.

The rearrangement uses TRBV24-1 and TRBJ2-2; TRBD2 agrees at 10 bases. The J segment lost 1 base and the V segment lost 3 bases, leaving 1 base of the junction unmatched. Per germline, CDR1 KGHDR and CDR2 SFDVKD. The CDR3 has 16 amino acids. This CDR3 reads CATSDPSGRNTGELFF. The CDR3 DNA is TGTGCCACCAGTGATCCTAGCGGGAGGAACACCGGGGAGCTGTTTTTT.

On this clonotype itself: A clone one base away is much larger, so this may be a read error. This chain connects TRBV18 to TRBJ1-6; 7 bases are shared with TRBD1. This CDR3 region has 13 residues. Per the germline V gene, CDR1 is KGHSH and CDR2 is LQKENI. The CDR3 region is CATSPDRDSPLHF. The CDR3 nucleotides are TGTGCCACCTCACCTGACAGGGATTCACCCCTCCACTTT.

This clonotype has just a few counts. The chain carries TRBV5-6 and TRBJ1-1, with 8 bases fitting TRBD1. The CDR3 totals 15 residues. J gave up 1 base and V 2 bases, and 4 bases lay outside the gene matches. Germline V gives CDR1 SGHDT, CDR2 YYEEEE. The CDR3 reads CASSFGTGGNTEAFF. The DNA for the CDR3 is TGTGCCAGCAGCTTTGGTACAGGGGGGAACACTGAAGCTTTCTTT.

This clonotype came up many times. The CDR3 region is CASNLSSGSYEQYF. As DNA, the CDR3 is TGTGCCAGCAACCTTTCCTCCGGGAGCTACGAGCAGTACTTC. This sequence joins TRBV6-1 and TRBJ2-7; possibly TRBD2 for D (6 bases). V shed 7 bases and J shed 3 bases, with 16 bases lying between them. The CDR3 is 14 amino acids. Looked up from germline, CDR1 is MNHNS and CDR2 is SASEGT.

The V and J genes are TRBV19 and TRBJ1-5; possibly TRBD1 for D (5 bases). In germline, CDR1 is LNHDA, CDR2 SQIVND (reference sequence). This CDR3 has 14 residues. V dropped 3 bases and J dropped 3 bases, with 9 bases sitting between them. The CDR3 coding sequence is TGTGCCAGTAGTATCTCAGGGTTCAATCAGCCCCAGCATTTT. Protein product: CASSISGFNQPQHF.

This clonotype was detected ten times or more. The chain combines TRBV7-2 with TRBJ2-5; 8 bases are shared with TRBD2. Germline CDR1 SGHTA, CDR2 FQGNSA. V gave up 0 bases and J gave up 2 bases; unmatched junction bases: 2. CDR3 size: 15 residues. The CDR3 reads CASSLAGLVQETQYF. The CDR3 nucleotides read TGTGCCAGCAGCTTAGCGGGACTAGTACAAGAGACCCAGTACTTC.

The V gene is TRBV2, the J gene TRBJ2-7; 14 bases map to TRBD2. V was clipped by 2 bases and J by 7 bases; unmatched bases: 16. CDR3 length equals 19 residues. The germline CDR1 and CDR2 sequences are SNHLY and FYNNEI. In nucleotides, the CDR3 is TGTGCCAGCAGTGAACCGATCGCGAACACCGGGACTAGCGGGAGAGAGCAGTACTTC. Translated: CASSEPIANTGTSGREQYF.

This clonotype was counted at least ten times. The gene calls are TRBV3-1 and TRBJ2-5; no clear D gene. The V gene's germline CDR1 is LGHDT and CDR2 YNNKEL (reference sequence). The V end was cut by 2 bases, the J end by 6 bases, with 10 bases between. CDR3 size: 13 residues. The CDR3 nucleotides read TGTGCCAGCAGCCAATATGCGGATAAGACCCAGTACTTC. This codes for CASSQYADKTQYF.